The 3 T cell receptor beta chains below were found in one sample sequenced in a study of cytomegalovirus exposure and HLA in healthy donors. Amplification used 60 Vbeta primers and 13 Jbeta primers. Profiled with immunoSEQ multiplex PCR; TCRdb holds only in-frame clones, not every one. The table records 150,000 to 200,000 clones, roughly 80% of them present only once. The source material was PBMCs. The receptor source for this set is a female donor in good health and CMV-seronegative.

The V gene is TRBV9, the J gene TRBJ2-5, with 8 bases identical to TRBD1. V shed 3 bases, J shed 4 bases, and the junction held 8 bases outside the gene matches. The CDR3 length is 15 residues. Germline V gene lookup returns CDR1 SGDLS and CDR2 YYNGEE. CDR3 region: CASSALEGQGETQYF. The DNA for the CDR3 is TGTGCCAGCAGCGCTCTCGAAGGACAGGGAGAGACCCAGTACTTC.

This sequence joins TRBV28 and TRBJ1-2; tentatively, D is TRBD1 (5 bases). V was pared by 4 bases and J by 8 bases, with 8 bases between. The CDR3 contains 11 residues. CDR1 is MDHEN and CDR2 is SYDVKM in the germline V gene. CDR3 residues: CASSSRVGYTF. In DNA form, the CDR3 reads TGTGCCAGCAGTTCCAGGGTAGGCTACACCTTC.

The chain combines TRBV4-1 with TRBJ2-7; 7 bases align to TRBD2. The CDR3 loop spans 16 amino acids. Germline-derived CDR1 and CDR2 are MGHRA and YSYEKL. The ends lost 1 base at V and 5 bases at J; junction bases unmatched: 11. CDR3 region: CASSQVTAGVRHEQYF. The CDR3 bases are TGCGCCAGCAGCCAAGTAACCGCGGGAGTCCGCCACGAGCAGTACTTC.